One and the same sample provided the 20 T cell receptor beta chains below, sequenced in a study of cytomegalovirus exposure and HLA in healthy donors. The PCR employed 60 Vbeta primers together with 13 Jbeta primers. TCRdb keeps only in-frame clones here, not all; method: immunoSEQ multiplex PCR. Its listing shows about 64,000 clones. The specimen sequenced was PBMCs. The receptors stem from a young woman in good health and CMV-seronegative.

The V call is TRBV25-1, the J call TRBJ2-7, with TRBD1 matching 8 bases. Unmatched junction bases numbered 11, after V lost 3 bases and J lost 7 bases. CDR1 is MGHDK and CDR2 is SYGVNS in the germline V gene. This CDR3 contains 15 residues. The CDR3, as DNA: TGTGCCAGCAGTGAGACCGGGACAGGCCATTGGGAGCAGTACTTC. Amino acids: CASSETGTGHWEQYF.

The chain is built from TRBV28 and TRBJ2-7; 14 nucleotides line up with TRBD2. V was pared by 10 bases and J by 3 bases, with 2 bases of the junction left unmatched. Germline values: CDR1 MDHEN, CDR2 SYDVKM. The CDR3 length is 13 residues. CDR3 bases: TGTGCCACCGGGACTAGCGGGAGCTACGAGCAGTACTTC. Residues: CATGTSGSYEQYF.

The chain has TRBV25-1 and TRBJ1-1; D might be TRBD1 (6 bases). The CDR3 extends over 12 amino acids. V was cut by 4 bases and J by 6 bases, with 9 bases left in between. Germline V gene sequence: CDR1 MGHDK, CDR2 SYGVNS. In nucleotides, the CDR3 is TGTGCCAGCAGTGTTGGGGGCCCTGAAGCTTTCTTT. Protein sequence: CASSVGGPEAFF.

This chain uses TRBV19 with TRBJ2-2, with D perhaps TRBD1 (5 bases). The CDR3 sequence is 15 residues long. Deletions cut 6 bases from V and 0 bases from J, with 11 bases between. Germline CDR1 LNHDA, CDR2 SQIVND (reference sequence). CDR3 nucleotides: TGTGCCAGTAGCACGACAGTCACGAACACCGGGGAGCTGTTTTTT. This encodes CASSTTVTNTGELFF.

The V gene is TRBV25-1, the J gene TRBJ1-2; 8 bases align to TRBD1. This CDR3 is built from 14 residues. Per germline, CDR1 MGHDK and CDR2 SYGVNS. The V and J ends lost 6 bases and 3 bases, in that order; junction bases with no gene match: 6. DNA for the CDR3: TGTGCCAGCAGAGGCTTGACAGGGGACTATGGCTACACCTTC. It is translated as CASRGLTGDYGYTF.

This sequence joins TRBV19 and TRBJ1-5, with 9 bases aligning to TRBD1. This CDR3 has 17 amino acids. Germline CDR1 and CDR2: LNHDA and SQIVND (reference sequence). Trimming took 4 bases from V and 2 from J; bases not matched to a gene: 9. CDR3 nucleotides: TGTGCCAGTAGTAGGGGACAGGGTCTTAGGGGCAATCAGCCCCAGCATTTT. Translation: CASSRGQGLRGNQPQHF. The full variable domain, in which reference TRBV19 and TRBJ1-5 provide the parts outside the CDR3, is DGGITQSPKYLFRKEGQNVTLSCEQNLNHDAMYWYRQDPGQGLRLIYYSQIVNDFQKGDIAEGYSVSREKKESFPLTVTSAQKNPTAFYLCASSRGQGLRGNQPQHFGDGTRLSIL.

The chain's CDR3 is CASSLQFQETQYF. In nucleotides, the CDR3 is TGTGCCAGCAGCTTGCAGTTCCAAGAGACCCAGTACTTC. The V and J genes are TRBV11-3 and TRBJ2-5; no clear D gene. V was cut by 3 bases and J by 1 base, with 6 bases left in between. The CDR3 is made up of 13 amino acids. Germline CDR1 is SGHNT and CDR2 is YENEEA.

V gene TRBV25-1 combines with J gene TRBJ2-5; TRBD2 aligns across 8 bases. Germline loops: CDR1 MGHDK, CDR2 SYGVNS. This CDR3 is built from 14 residues. Trimming at V came to 2 bases and at J to 4 bases, leaving 3 bases not matched to a gene. The CDR3: CASSERGGAETQYF. Written as DNA, the CDR3 is TGTGCCAGCAGTGAACGGGGGGGCGCAGAGACCCAGTACTTC.

This chain uses TRBV6-1 with TRBJ2-1; D not resolved. Germline-derived CDR1 and CDR2 are MNHNS and SASEGT. This CDR3 is built from 11 residues. The V end was cut by 8 bases, the J end by 5 bases, with 7 bases between. CDR3 loop: CASARNNEQFF. The CDR3 bases are TGTGCCAGCGCGAGAAACAATGAGCAGTTCTTC.

This chain connects TRBV5-1 to TRBJ2-1; TRBD2 matches at 14 bases. This CDR3 has 17 amino acids. V trimming: 4 bases; J trimming: 5 bases; junction bases outside the gene matches: 8. Germline V gene sequence: CDR1 SGHRS, CDR2 YFSETQ. The CDR3 sequence is CASSNGLAGGRDNEQFF. CDR3 nucleotide sequence: TGCGCCAGCAGCAACGGACTAGCGGGGGGCCGGGACAATGAGCAGTTCTTC.

CDR3 amino acids: CASSLSGNTIYF. In DNA form, the CDR3 reads TGTGCCAGCAGCCTCTCTGGAAACACCATATATTTT. The genes are TRBV9 and TRBJ1-3; D unresolved. V lost 4 bases and J lost 0, with 2 bases in between. CDR1 and CDR2 from the germline V gene are SGDLS and YYNGEE. CDR3 length: 12 amino acids.

This chain's CDR3 is CASSGLDRGTNEKLFF. The CDR3 DNA is TGTGCCAGCAGTGGCCTGGACAGGGGCACTAATGAAAAACTGTTTTTT. V gene TRBV25-1 combines with J gene TRBJ1-4; 9 positions agree with TRBD1. The V segment lost 4 bases and the J segment 2 bases; nucleotides outside the gene matches: 5. The CDR3 runs 16 residues. Germline CDR1 MGHDK, CDR2 SYGVNS. Together with reference TRBV25-1 and TRBJ1-4, the CDR3 gives the full variable domain: EADIYQTPRYLVIGTGKKITLECSQTMGHDKMYWYQQDPGMELHLIHYSYGVNSTEKGDLSSESTVSRIRTEHFPLTLESARPSHTSQYLCASSGLDRGTNEKLFFGSGTQLSVL.

The chain employs TRBV25-1 and TRBJ2-4; 7 bases agree with TRBD2. Unmatched junction bases numbered 11, after V lost 6 bases and J lost 6 bases. The CDR3 sequence is 15 residues long. CDR1 is MGHDK and CDR2 is SYGVNS in the germline V gene. CDR3 sequence: CASRASGLMGNIQYF. The CDR3 DNA reads TGTGCCAGCAGGGCTAGCGGTCTCATGGGAAACATTCAGTACTTC.

CDR3 sequence: CASSRLAGVAGEQYF. The CDR3 DNA sequence: TGTGCCAGCAGCCGACTAGCGGGGGTTGCCGGGGAGCAGTACTTC. The genes are TRBV6-6 and TRBJ2-7; TRBD2 aligns across 12 bases. The CDR3 covers 15 residues. Germline trimming cut 6 bases from V and 7 bases from J; bases unmatched to any gene: 10. The germline V gene has CDR1 MNHNY and CDR2 SVGAGI (reference sequence).

The chain couples TRBV7-9 to TRBJ2-3; D is unresolved. Trimming cost V 8 bases and J 2 bases, with 8 bases left between them. The CDR3 consists of 12 residues. Germline V lookup: CDR1 SEHNR, CDR2 FQNEAQ (reference sequence). CDR3 bases: TGTGCCAGCGGCACATTCACAGATACGCAGTATTTT. Translation: CASGTFTDTQYF.

This chain connects TRBV9 to TRBJ2-2; D remains unclear. Germline loops: CDR1 SGDLS, CDR2 YYNGEE. The V end lost 3 bases, the J end lost 7 bases, and 13 bases lay between the germline ends. This CDR3 has 14 amino acids. The CDR3 DNA reads as TGTGCCAGCAGCGGAGTGAGTTATGGCGGGGAGCTGTTTTTT. It encodes CASSGVSYGGELFF.

Points on this clone: A read error may produce the germline difference seen at one junction end. The chain uses TRBV6-4 and TRBJ2-3; 8 positions agree with TRBD1. From germline, CDR1 is MRHNA and CDR2 SNTAGT. This CDR3 is built from 14 residues. Here the CDR3 reads CASSNGQGGDKQYF. Written as DNA, the CDR3 is TGTGCCAGCAGTAACGGACAGGGTGGAGATAAGCAGTATTTT.

The DNA of the CDR3 is TGTGCCAGCAGTGTAGCGGGGAGTGGAGGGAGTGAGCAGTACTTC. Protein product: CASSVAGSGGSEQYF. J is TRBJ2-7 and V is TRBV2; TRBD2 matches 8 bases. CDR3 length equals 15 residues. CDR1 is SNHLY and CDR2 is FYNNEI in the germline V gene. The V segment lost 4 bases and the J segment 7 bases; nucleotides outside the gene matches: 12.

This rearrangement joins TRBV7-9 to TRBJ2-2; TRBD1 matches 7 bases. Germline V gives CDR1 SEHNR, CDR2 FQNEAQ (reference sequence). The CDR3 has 13 residues. Trimming removed 7 bases from V and 6 bases from J; junction bases left unmatched: 5. CDR3 bases: TGTGCCAGCACCCACGACAGGGCCGGGGAGCTGTTTTTT. This sequence encodes CASTHDRAGELFF. Based on the CDR3 plus reference TRBV7-9 and TRBJ2-2, the full variable domain is DTGVSQNPRHKITKRGQNVTFRCDPISEHNRLYWYRQTLGQGPEFLTYFQNEAQLEKSRLLSDRFSAERPKGSFSTLEIQRTEQGDSAMYLCASTHDRAGELFFGEGSRLTVL.

V gene TRBV2 combines with J gene TRBJ2-3; 8 bases are shared with TRBD2. V was pared by 5 bases and J by 2 bases, with 3 bases of the junction left unmatched. Germline CDR1 and CDR2: SNHLY and FYNNEI. The CDR3 extends over 14 amino acids. CDR3 in DNA: TGTGCCAGCAGTAGCGGGAGCGTCACAGATACGCAGTATTTT. Translated: CASSSGSVTDTQYF.